The subject of this entry is one T cell receptor (beta chain). The sample belongs to a study of blood T cell repertoires in COVID-19. Sequencing used immunoSEQ multiplex PCR; TCRdb keeps in-frame clones, though not all of them. Among under 250,000 clones listed, about 76% were seen once. The sequencing sample was made of peripheral blood. The receptor comes from a woman between 35 and 50 years old with COVID-19, enrolled during active disease.

The CDR3 loop reads CSWRTSGLNEQFF. DNA of the CDR3: TGCAGCTGGAGGACTAGCGGGCTTAATGAGCAGTTCTTC. The chain employs TRBV29-1 and TRBJ2-1; 11 bases agree with TRBD2. Losses at the gene ends were 8 bases for V and 7 bases for J; bases not matched to a gene: 7. Germline V lookup: CDR1 SQVTM, CDR2 ANQGSEA. There are 13 residues in the CDR3.